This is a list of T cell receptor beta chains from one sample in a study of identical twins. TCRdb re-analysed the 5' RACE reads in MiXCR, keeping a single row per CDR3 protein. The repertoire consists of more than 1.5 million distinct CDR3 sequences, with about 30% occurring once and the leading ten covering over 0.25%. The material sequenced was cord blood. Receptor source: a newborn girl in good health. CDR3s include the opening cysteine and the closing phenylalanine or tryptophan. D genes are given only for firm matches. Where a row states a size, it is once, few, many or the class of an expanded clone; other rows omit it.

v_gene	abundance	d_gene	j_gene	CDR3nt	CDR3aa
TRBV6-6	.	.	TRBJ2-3	TGTGCCAGCAGTTATGGGTGGGAGTTGGGTACGCAGTATTTT	CASSYGWELGTQYF
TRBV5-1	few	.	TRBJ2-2	TGCGCCAGCAGCCGCTCCGGGACTCCGAACACCGGGGAGCTGTTTTTT	CASSRSGTPNTGELFF
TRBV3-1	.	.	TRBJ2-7	TGTGCCAGCAGTCAGATGATCGCCTACGAGCAGTACTTC	CASSQMIAYEQYF
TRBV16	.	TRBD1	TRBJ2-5	TGTGCCAGCAGCCAACCGGGACAGGCTAAAGAGACCCAGTACTTC	CASSQPGQAKETQYF
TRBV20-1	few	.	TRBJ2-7	TGCAGTGCTAGAGGATGGGCCGAAATCTCCTACGAGCAGTACTTC	CSARGWAEISYEQYF
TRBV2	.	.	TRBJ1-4	TGTGCCAGCAGTGGTGGTGGTCGAGGGTTTTTT	CASSGGGRGFF
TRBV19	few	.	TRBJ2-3	TGTGCCACCAGGGATAAAGCAACAGATACGCAGTATTTT	CATRDKATDTQYF
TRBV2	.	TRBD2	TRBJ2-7	TGTGCCAGCAGTGTTTTAGGGACTAGCGGATTCTACGAGCAGTACTTC	CASSVLGTSGFYEQYF
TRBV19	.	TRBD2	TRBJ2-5	TGTGCCAGTAGTACTAGCGGGACTAATCAAGAGACCCAGTACTTC	CASSTSGTNQETQYF
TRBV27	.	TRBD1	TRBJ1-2	TGTGCCAGCAGTTTATTTCCGATGGGCAGGGGGCTCTCCTATGGCTACACCTTC	CASSLFPMGRGLSYGYTF
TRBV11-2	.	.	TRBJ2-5	TGTGCCAGCAGCCTATTCGGCCCCTCCAATGAGCAGTACTTC	CASSLFGPSNEQYF
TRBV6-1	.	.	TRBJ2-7	TGTGCCAGCAGGCCTTCACCTACTTCGTGGGGCTACGAGCAGTACTTC	CASRPSPTSWGYEQYF
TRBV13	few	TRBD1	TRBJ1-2	TGTGCCAGCAGCCAATTCGAGCTATTAAGGGACAGGGGCTATGGCTACACCTTC	CASSQFELLRDRGYGYTF
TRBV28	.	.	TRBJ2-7	TGTGCCAGCAGTTTATGGGCAGACGAGCAGTACTTC	CASSLWADEQYF